This T cell receptor (beta chain) was captured in a study of control samples from healthy donors and cancer patients. The method was immunoSEQ multiplex PCR; TCRdb's version includes in-frame clones alone and lacks a portion of them. The sample gives around 200,000 clones, approximately 95% of which show up once; about 1.5% is in the top ten. From germline, CDR1 is MGHDK and CDR2 SYGVNS. Unmatched junction bases numbered 20, after V lost 9 bases and J lost 13 bases. The CDR3 covers 14 residues. This chain uses TRBV25-1 with TRBJ2-7; 8 bases fit TRBD2. The TCR originated in a man aged 18 to 29 in good health. The sequenced sample consisted of blood. The CDR3 loop reads CAREPLAGYSFKYF. The CDR3 nucleotides are TGTGCCAGAGAACCTCTAGCGGGCTATTCCTTCAAATACTTC.